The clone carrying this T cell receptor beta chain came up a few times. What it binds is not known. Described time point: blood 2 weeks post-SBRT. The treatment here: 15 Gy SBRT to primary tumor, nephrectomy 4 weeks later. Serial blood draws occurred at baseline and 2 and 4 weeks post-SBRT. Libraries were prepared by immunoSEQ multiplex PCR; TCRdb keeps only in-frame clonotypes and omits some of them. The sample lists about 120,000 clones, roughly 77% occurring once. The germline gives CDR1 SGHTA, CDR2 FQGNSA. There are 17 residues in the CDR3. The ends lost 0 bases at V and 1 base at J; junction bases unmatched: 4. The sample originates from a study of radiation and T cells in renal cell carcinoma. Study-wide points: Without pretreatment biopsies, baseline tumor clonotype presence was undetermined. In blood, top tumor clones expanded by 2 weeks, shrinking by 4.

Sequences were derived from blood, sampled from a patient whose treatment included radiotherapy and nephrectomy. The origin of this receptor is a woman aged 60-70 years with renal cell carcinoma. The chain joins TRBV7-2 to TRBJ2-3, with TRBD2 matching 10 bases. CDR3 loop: CASSLAQGTSGTDTQYF. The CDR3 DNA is TGTGCCAGCAGCTTAGCGCAGGGGACTAGCGGCACAGATACGCAGTATTTT.